This entry describes one TCR beta chain. The sample is drawn from a study of T cell changes during pregnancy in multiple sclerosis. Only in-frame clones appear in the TCRdb table, and some are missing; sequencing was by immunoSEQ multiplex PCR. The sample carries 10,000 or so clones, around 80% recorded once. There are 16 residues in the CDR3. The germline V gene has CDR1 MRHNA and CDR2 SNTAGT. With 3 bases clipped from V and 4 bases from J, the junction kept 5 bases outside the gene matches. This TCR derives from a female donor in good health, enrolled as a control in a pregnancy study. Source: CD8+ T cells from peripheral blood mononuclear cells, taken in the third trimester of pregnancy. The chain joins TRBV6-4 to TRBJ2-1; the match to TRBD2 covers 11 bases. In nucleotides, the CDR3 is TGTGCCAGCAGTGAGGACGGGACTAGCGGTTACAATGAGCAGTTCTTC. It encodes CASSEDGTSGYNEQFF.